This TCR beta chain came from a study of blood T cell repertoires in COVID-19. The overall study: Acute and convalescent COVID-19 samples came from the United States, Italy and Spain. Sources were T cells, B-cell-depleted T cells, or PBMCs; the material itself was cDNA or gDNA.

Germline CDR1 MNHEY, CDR2 SMNVEV (reference sequence). The CDR3 is 15 residues long. Under the authors' procedure: By means of reference gene primer amplification, nucleated cell counts were estimated. Produced via immunoSEQ multiplex PCR; TCRdb's table is partial and in-frame only. V and J calls and clone size are those listed in that table; D and trimming were worked out from the DNA. The sample carries about 240,000 clones, around four fifths recorded once. This clonotype originated in a woman aged 55-75 years with active or convalescent COVID-19. The chain links TRBV27 to TRBJ1-1; possibly TRBD1 for D (5 bases). Sequenced input: peripheral blood. CDR3 sequence reads: CERQPRTLMNTEAFF. CDR3 DNA: TGTGAACGACAGCCTCGTACCTTAATGAACACTGAAGCTTTCTTT.